The 18 T cell receptor beta chains listed next were all sequenced from one sample in a study of blood T cell repertoires in COVID-19. Clones were sequenced by immunoSEQ multiplex PCR, and TCRdb holds only the in-frame ones, with some missing. Of 130,000 or so clones detected, 80% to 90% appear once; the ten largest clones hold less than 30%. Sequenced material: peripheral blood. The receptors were sampled from a man aged 65-85 years with active or convalescent COVID-19.

The chain carries TRBV14 and TRBJ2-1; TRBD2 aligns across 11 bases. Germline trimming cut 4 bases from V and 7 bases from J; bases unmatched to any gene: 9. CDR1 is SGHDN, CDR2 FVKESK, per germline. This CDR3 has 16 residues. The CDR3 DNA follows: TGTGCCAGCAGCCTGAGGGTCCTAGCGGGAGGAAATGAGCAGTTCTTC. It specifies CASSLRVLAGGNEQFF.

The chain carries TRBV29-1 and TRBJ1-2; 7 bases align to TRBD1. This CDR3 contains 12 residues. Trimming took 8 bases from V and 3 from J; bases not matched to a gene: 6. The V gene's germline CDR1 is SQVTM and CDR2 ANQGSEA. CDR3 amino acids: CSTPGQDYGYTF. The DNA for the CDR3 is TGCAGCACCCCAGGACAGGACTATGGCTACACCTTC.

J is TRBJ2-2 and V is TRBV9; the D is unclear. The CDR3 consists of 16 residues. Germline V gives CDR1 SGDLS, CDR2 YYNGEE. V lost 4 bases and J lost 5, with 18 bases in between. This CDR3 is CASSLQVAFGTGELFF. The DNA for the CDR3 is TGTGCCAGCAGCCTCCAGGTGGCATTCGGAACCGGGGAGCTGTTTTTT. The whole variable domain, remainder taken from reference TRBV9 and TRBJ2-2, is DSGVTQTPKHLITATGQRVTLRCSPRSGDLSVYWYQQSLDQGLQFLIQYYNGEERAKGNILERFSAQQFPDLHSELNLSSLELGDSALYFCASSLQVAFGTGELFFGEGSRLTVL.

This sequence joins TRBV28 and TRBJ1-4; D uncertain. CDR1 is MDHEN, CDR2 SYDVKM, per germline. Trimming pared 10 bases from V and 1 base from J, leaving 10 bases between. The CDR3 is 13 residues long. CDR3 region: CATQSVTNEKLFF. Written as DNA, the CDR3 is TGTGCCACCCAGAGCGTAACTAATGAAAAACTGTTTTTT. The entire variable domain, with the rest obtained from reference TRBV28 and TRBJ1-4, is as follows: DVKVTQSSRYLVKRTGEKVFLECVQDMDHENMFWYRQDPGLGLRLIYFSYDVKMKEKGDIPEGYSVSREKKERFSLILESASTNQTSMYLCATQSVTNEKLFFGSGTQLSVL.

CDR3 DNA: TGTGCCTGGACCTTGGCGGACACCATATATTTT. Translated: CAWTLADTIYF. The chain combines TRBV30 with TRBJ1-3; D remains ambiguous. CDR1 and CDR2 (germline): GTSNPN, SVGIG (reference sequence). Between the trimmed V and J ends, which lost 4 bases and 8 bases, there was a span of 9 bases. This CDR3 has 11 amino acids. The full variable domain, completed using reference TRBV30 and TRBJ1-3, is SQTIHQWPATLVQPVGSPLSLECTVEGTSNPNLYWYRQAAGRGLQLLFYSVGIGQISSEVPQNLSASRPQDRQFILSSKKLLLSDSGFYLCAWTLADTIYFGEGSWLTVV.

J is TRBJ2-2 and V is TRBV7-9; possible D gene TRBD2, 5 bases. Trimming stripped 7 bases from V and 1 base from J, with 16 bases between. This CDR3 has 16 amino acids. The V gene's germline CDR1 is SEHNR and CDR2 FQNEAQ (reference sequence). CDR3 DNA: TGTGCCAGCACCTTGGGCGGACTCTGGAACACCGGGGAGCTGTTTTTT. It is translated as CASTLGGLWNTGELFF.

The V call is TRBV10-3, the J call TRBJ1-5; D not certain. CDR1 is ENHRY and CDR2 is SYGVKD in the germline V gene. The CDR3 consists of 15 residues. V lost 0 bases and J lost 2, with 8 bases in between. The CDR3 here is CAISESPGGNQPQHF. CDR3 in DNA: TGTGCCATCAGTGAGTCGCCGGGTGGCAATCAGCCCCAGCATTTT.

The table lists this clone with a few counts. The CDR3 bases are TGCGCCAGCAGCTTACTTGGGACTAGCGGCGCCGGGGAGCTGTTTTTT. Amino acids: CASSLLGTSGAGELFF. The V gene is TRBV5-1, the J gene TRBJ2-2; 11 nucleotides agree with TRBD2. Germline lookup yields CDR1 SGHRS and CDR2 YFSETQ. This CDR3 comprises 16 residues. After removal of 2 bases from V and 6 bases from J, the junction contained 6 bases not matched to a gene.

This sequence joins TRBV7-9 and TRBJ2-1; 9 bases map to TRBD1. The CDR3 has 15 amino acids. The V segment lost 4 bases and the J segment 8 bases; nucleotides outside the gene matches: 9. Germline CDR1 and CDR2: SEHNR and FQNEAQ (reference sequence). The CDR3, as DNA: TGTGCCAGCAGCTCGCCACAGGGGGCTAAGGATGAGCAGTTCTTC. It encodes CASSSPQGAKDEQFF. Drawing the rest from reference TRBV7-9 and TRBJ2-1, the complete variable domain is DTGVSQNPRHKITKRGQNVTFRCDPISEHNRLYWYRQTLGQGPEFLTYFQNEAQLEKSRLLSDRFSAERPKGSFSTLEIQRTEQGDSAMYLCASSSPQGAKDEQFFGPGTRLTVL.

This sequence joins TRBV6-2 or TRBV6-3 and TRBJ1-3, with no clear D. Trimming stripped 2 bases from V and 4 bases from J, with 15 bases between. This CDR3 is 16 amino acids long. CDR1 MNHEY and CDR2 SVGEGT come from the germline V gene. The CDR3 is CASSYPGLEPGNTIYF. CDR3 nucleotide sequence: TGTGCCAGCAGTTACCCCGGACTCGAACCCGGAAACACCATATATTTT.

This clone was detected only once. The chain joins TRBV5-1 to TRBJ2-3; 8 positions agree with TRBD2. CDR1 is SGHRS, CDR2 YFSETQ, per germline. The CDR3 has 14 amino acids. V gave up 2 bases and J gave up 4 bases; unmatched junction bases: 3. CDR3 nucleotides: TGCGCCAGCAGCTTCGCGGGAGGTGCAGATACGCAGTATTTT. Its protein product is CASSFAGGADTQYF.

This sequence joins TRBV5-1 and TRBJ1-1, with 8 positions matching TRBD1. From germline, CDR1 is SGHRS and CDR2 YFSETQ. Unmatched junction bases numbered 10, after V lost 4 bases and J lost 5 bases. The CDR3 has 15 residues. CDR3 region: CASSTGQGGATEAFF. For the CDR3, the DNA is TGCGCCAGCAGCACCGGACAGGGAGGGGCGACTGAAGCTTTCTTT.

V and J are TRBV2 and TRBJ1-3, with 9 bases identical to TRBD1. V shed 6 bases, J shed 4 bases, and the junction held 1 base outside the gene matches. Germline values: CDR1 SNHLY, CDR2 FYNNEI. The CDR3 loop spans 13 amino acids. CDR3 nucleotide sequence: TGTGCCAGCAGAGGGACAGGGGGAAACACCATATATTTT. Encoded protein: CASRGTGGNTIYF.

CDR3 in DNA: TGTGCCAGCAGTGAACAGGGGGCGGCTAGCGGGAGGAGAGAGCAGTTCTTC. Protein product: CASSEQGAASGRREQFF. The chain is built from TRBV6-1 and TRBJ2-1, with TRBD2 identical over 11 bases. With V trimmed by 2 bases and J by 10 bases, 13 bases remained unmatched. This CDR3 region has 17 residues. Germline-derived CDR1 and CDR2 are MNHNS and SASEGT.

This clone was detected only once. The chain is built from TRBV6-5 and TRBJ2-7, with TRBD2 as a possible D gene (5 bases). Trimming removed 5 bases from V and 3 bases from J, with 8 bases in between. The CDR3 extends over 12 amino acids. Looked up from germline, CDR1 is MNHEY and CDR2 is SVGAGI. The CDR3 nucleotides are TGTGCCAGCAGTCTACTAGTCTACGAGCAGTACTTC. Translating gives CASSLLVYEQYF.

The chain carries TRBV28 and TRBJ2-6; 7 bases agree with TRBD2. CDR3 length equals 18 residues. Germline CDR1 is MDHEN and CDR2 is SYDVKM. V dropped 6 bases and J dropped 3; count of bases not matched to a gene: 14. As DNA, the CDR3 is TGTGCCAGCAGAGTGCTCGGAGGGAGGGGAGGTGGGGCCAACGTCCTGACTTTC. The encoded protein is CASRVLGGRGGGANVLTF.

The CDR3 DNA reads as TGTGCCAGCAGTCCGACAGGGAGGAACTATGGCTACACCTTC. This translates into CASSPTGRNYGYTF. This sequence joins TRBV27 and TRBJ1-2, with 7 bases matching TRBD1. V was clipped by 5 bases and J by 2 bases; unmatched bases: 5. From germline, CDR1 is MNHEY and CDR2 SMNVEV (reference sequence). The CDR3 has 14 residues.

The chain joins TRBV19 to TRBJ2-7; 8 bases map to TRBD1. Germline CDR1 is LNHDA and CDR2 is SQIVND (reference sequence). Germline trimming cut 4 bases from V and 3 bases from J; bases unmatched to any gene: 11. The length of the CDR3 is 16 residues. The CDR3 sequence is CASSTSSGTGFYEQYF. CDR3 DNA: TGTGCCAGTAGTACCTCCTCAGGGACAGGCTTCTACGAGCAGTACTTC.